Presented here are 18 T cell receptor beta chains from one specimen sequenced in a study of PD-1 and CTLA-4 blockade in melanoma. The protocol was immunoSEQ multiplex PCR, while the TCRdb copy is restricted to in-frame clones and leaves out a portion. The sample yields under 20,000 clones, roughly 70% seen once. The sample in question was CD8+ T cells from peripheral blood, obtained from a patient given anti-PD-1 treatment. These receptors were obtained from a human donor with melanoma.

This rearrangement joins TRBV4-2 to TRBJ1-5; D gene uncertain. Germline CDR1 reads LGHNA; CDR2 reads YNFKEQ. V was clipped by 2 bases and J by 0 bases, with 8 bases between them. The CDR3 spans 15 residues. In DNA, the CDR3 is TGTGCCAGCAGCCAAATAGAGCGTAGCAATCAGCCCCAGCATTTT. This gives the protein CASSQIERSNQPQHF.

This rearrangement joins TRBV5-1 to TRBJ2-4, with TRBD2 matching over 9 bases. V lost 2 bases, J lost 5 bases, and 5 bases stayed unmatched. The CDR3 is made up of 15 amino acids. Germline values: CDR1 SGHRS, CDR2 YFSETQ. DNA of the CDR3: TGCGCCAGCAGCTTAAAAGCGGGAGGAGAAAACATTCAGTACTTC. It encodes CASSLKAGGENIQYF.

In the case of this clone: The same CDR3 can be traced to other DNA sequences in this sample. The chain combines TRBV12-3 or TRBV12-4 with TRBJ1-2; D not resolved. The CDR3 length is 13 residues. V was cut by 3 bases and J by 4 bases, with 9 bases left in between. The DNA for the CDR3 is TGTGCCAGCAGTTTCTGGGGAGGCTATGGCTACACCTTC. Translating gives CASSFWGGYGYTF.

The V gene is TRBV2, the J gene TRBJ1-5; D is uncertain. The germline V gene encodes CDR1 SNHLY and CDR2 FYNNEI. V lost 9 bases and J 0 bases, leaving 18 bases between the germline ends. This CDR3 has 16 residues. The CDR3 bases are TGTGCCAGTCGGGCGGCAACCTTTGATAGCAATCAGCCCCAGCATTTT. This gives the protein CASRAATFDSNQPQHF.

This chain uses TRBV14 with TRBJ2-3; D is ambiguous. Germline V gene data show CDR1 as SGHDN and CDR2 as FVKESK. The CDR3 has 15 amino acids. V was trimmed by 0 bases and J by 3 bases, leaving 10 bases between them. The CDR3 loop is CASSQEGWGTDTQYF. CDR3 in DNA: TGTGCCAGCAGCCAAGAAGGTTGGGGAACAGATACGCAGTATTTT. Full variable domain (rest looked up from reference TRBV14 and TRBJ2-3): EAGVTQFPSHSVIEKGQTVTLRCDPISGHDNLYWYRRVMGKEIKFLLHFVKESKQDESGMPNNRFLAERTGGTYSTLKVQPAELEDSGVYFCASSQEGWGTDTQYFGPGTRLTVL.

The chain links TRBV2 to TRBJ2-1, with unresolved D. CDR3 length equals 11 residues. Germline CDR1 reads SNHLY; CDR2 reads FYNNEI. V lost 4 bases to trimming and J lost 9 bases, with 7 bases between them. CDR3 protein: CASSVIGEQFF. The CDR3 DNA is TGTGCCAGCAGTGTCATCGGTGAGCAGTTCTTC.

This clone turned up a few times. The chain joins TRBV5-1 to TRBJ1-1; D remains ambiguous. This CDR3 is built from 16 residues. V was shortened by 1 base and J by 0 bases, with 13 bases between the two germline ends. The germline V gene encodes CDR1 SGHRS and CDR2 YFSETQ. The CDR3 DNA follows: TGCGCCAGCAGCTTGAAATGGACTTTGATGAACACTGAAGCTTTCTTT. Translated, it gives CASSLKWTLMNTEAFF.

V is TRBV29-1 and J is TRBJ2-5, with a weak D call TRBD1 (5 bases). This CDR3 spans 13 amino acids. CDR1 and CDR2 from the germline V gene are SQVTM and ANQGSEA. V lost 3 bases, J lost 2 bases, and 10 bases lay in between. The CDR3 reads CSVDFTGQETQYF. CDR3 nucleotides: TGCAGCGTTGATTTTACAGGTCAAGAGACCCAGTACTTC.

V is TRBV5-6 and J is TRBJ1-2; tentative D call: TRBD1 (5 bases). Trimming cost V 5 bases and J 6 bases, with 8 bases left between them. CDR1 is SGHDT and CDR2 is YYEEEE in the germline V gene. This CDR3 region has 11 residues. The CDR3, as DNA: TGTGCCAGCAGAATGGGGGATGGCTACACCTTC. Translated, it gives CASRMGDGYTF. Drawing the rest from reference TRBV5-6 and TRBJ1-2, the complete variable domain is DAGVTQSPTHLIKTRGQQVTLRCSPKSGHDTVSWYQQALGQGPQFIFQYYEEEERQRGNFPDRFSGHQFPNYSSELNVNALLLGDSALYLCASRMGDGYTFGSGTRLTVV.

The chain couples TRBV9 to TRBJ2-7; D not resolved. Germline loops: CDR1 SGDLS, CDR2 YYNGEE. V was trimmed by 3 bases and J by 5 bases, leaving 9 bases between them. This CDR3 region has 12 residues. The CDR3 reads CASSALGNEQYF. The CDR3 DNA reads as TGTGCCAGCAGCGCCCTGGGCAACGAGCAGTACTTC.

This sequence joins TRBV27 and TRBJ1-5; D is perhaps TRBD1 (5 bases). Germline lookup yields CDR1 MNHEY and CDR2 SMNVEV (reference sequence). V lost 1 base and J 6 bases, leaving 10 bases between the germline ends. This CDR3 has 14 residues. CDR3 loop: CASSLFMGGQPQHF. CDR3 coding DNA: TGTGCCAGCAGTTTATTTATGGGGGGTCAGCCCCAGCATTTT.

The CDR3 protein is CASSLRSTDTQYF. Here the CDR3 DNA reads TGTGCCAGCAGTTTACGGTCCACAGATACGCAGTATTTT. This chain links TRBV12-3 or TRBV12-4 with TRBJ2-3, with D hard to call. CDR3 length: 13 residues. V gave up 2 bases and J gave up 2 bases, with 5 bases separating them.

This chain joins TRBV19 and TRBJ1-1; D possibly corresponds to TRBD1 (5 bases). Germline CDR1 and CDR2: LNHDA and SQIVND (reference sequence). Trimming pared 1 base from V and 0 bases from J, leaving 9 bases between. This CDR3 comprises 15 residues. CDR3 in amino acids: CASSIVPGLNTEAFF. CDR3 in DNA: TGTGCCAGTAGTATAGTCCCGGGGCTGAACACTGAAGCTTTCTTT. Full variable domain (rest looked up from reference TRBV19 and TRBJ1-1): DGGITQSPKYLFRKEGQNVTLSCEQNLNHDAMYWYRQDPGQGLRLIYYSQIVNDFQKGDIAEGYSVSREKKESFPLTVTSAQKNPTAFYLCASSIVPGLNTEAFFGQGTRLTVV.

The rearrangement joins TRBV11-2 to TRBJ2-1, with a weak D call TRBD1 (6 bases). This CDR3 contains 16 residues. The V gene lost 5 bases and the J gene lost 8 bases, with 22 bases spanning the gap. Germline CDR1 SGHAT, CDR2 FQNNGV. DNA for the CDR3: TGTGCCAGCAGCGAACACAGTCAGCGGTCAGGGGATGAGCAGTTCTTC. This translates into CASSEHSQRSGDEQFF.

V gene TRBV2 combines with J gene TRBJ2-7; no clear D. The CDR3 extends over 15 amino acids. Germline CDR1 is SNHLY and CDR2 is FYNNEI. V dropped 1 base and J dropped 3 bases, with 13 bases sitting between them. CDR3 sequence: CASSEGVAALYEQYF. The CDR3 region has the DNA TGTGCCAGCAGTGAAGGGGTCGCAGCCCTCTACGAGCAGTACTTC. Filled out from reference TRBV2 and TRBJ2-7, the complete variable domain reads EPEVTQTPSHQVTQMGQEVILRCVPISNHLYFYWYRQILGQKVEFLVSFYNNEISEKSEIFDDQFSVERPDGSNFTLKIRSTKLEDSAMYFCASSEGVAALYEQYFGPGTRLTVT.

The rearrangement joins TRBV9 to TRBJ2-1; 8 bases fit TRBD2. Germline V gene sequence: CDR1 SGDLS, CDR2 YYNGEE. The J segment lost 7 bases and the V segment lost 0 bases, leaving 6 bases of the junction unmatched. The CDR3 length is 15 residues. The CDR3 protein is CASSVVLAGMNEQFF. The CDR3, as DNA: TGTGCCAGCAGCGTAGTCCTAGCGGGTATGAATGAGCAGTTCTTC.

A single count supports this clone. The gene calls are TRBV19 and TRBJ1-5; 7 bases are a match to TRBD1. The CDR3 sequence is 16 residues long. The ends lost 4 bases at V and 3 bases at J; junction bases unmatched: 9. Germline V CDR1 and CDR2: LNHDA, SQIVND (reference sequence). As DNA, the CDR3 is TGTGCCAGTAGTAACGACAGGGTGTCCCTCAATCAGCCCCAGCATTTT. Translated, it gives CASSNDRVSLNQPQHF.

This clone was picked up one time. J is TRBJ1-1 and V is TRBV29-1, with no clear D. The CDR3 length is 16 residues. The germline gives CDR1 SQVTM, CDR2 ANQGSEA. The germline V and J ends were trimmed by 0 bases and 0 bases, with 14 bases remaining between them. This CDR3 is CSVEDETGPMNTEAFF. The CDR3 coding sequence is TGCAGCGTTGAAGATGAGACTGGGCCAATGAACACTGAAGCTTTCTTT.